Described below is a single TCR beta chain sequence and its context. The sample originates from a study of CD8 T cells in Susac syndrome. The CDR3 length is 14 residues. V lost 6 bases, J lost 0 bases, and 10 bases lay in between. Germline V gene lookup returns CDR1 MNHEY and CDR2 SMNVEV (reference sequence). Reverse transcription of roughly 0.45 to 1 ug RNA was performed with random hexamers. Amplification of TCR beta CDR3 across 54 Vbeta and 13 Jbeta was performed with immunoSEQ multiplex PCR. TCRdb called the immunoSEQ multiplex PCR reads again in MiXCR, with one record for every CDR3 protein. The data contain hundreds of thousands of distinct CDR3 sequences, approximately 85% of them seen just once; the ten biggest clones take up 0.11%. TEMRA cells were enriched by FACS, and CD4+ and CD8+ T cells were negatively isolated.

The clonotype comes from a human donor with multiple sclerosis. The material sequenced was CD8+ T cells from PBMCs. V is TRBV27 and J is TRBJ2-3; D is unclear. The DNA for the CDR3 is TGTGCCAGCAGAGGCGGTATTAGCACAGATACGCAGTATTTT. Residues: CASRGGISTDTQYF.